This T cell receptor (beta chain) is from a study of T cell responses to AZD1222 COVID-19 vaccine. On the study more broadly: Some second doses came at about 4 weeks and others at about 12 weeks; these were pooled.

V lost 8 bases to trimming and J lost 5 bases, with 6 bases between them. The length of the CDR3 is 10 residues. Germline CDR1 and CDR2: LNHDA and SQIVND (reference sequence). Study outcomes and limitations: Donors were mostly white British, more females; clonal diversity possibly underestimated. Spike as a whole was targeted by vaccine-associated CD4 TCRs, dominant at 160-218 and 743-854.

Only in-frame clones appear in the TCRdb table, and some are missing; sequencing was by immunoSEQ multiplex PCR. Of about 150,000 clones listed, roughly 92% were seen once; the top ten hold under 4%. Comments on this clone: The target antigen is unknown.

The origin of this receptor is an adult in good health. J is TRBJ1-2 and V is TRBV19; D uncertain. Specimen: peripheral blood, collected on day 0 of AZD1222 vaccination. The CDR3 sequence: CASGLYGYTF. The CDR3 nucleotides are TGTGCCAGTGGGTTATATGGCTACACCTTC.